The rows below give T cell receptor beta chains drawn from one sample of a study of monozygotic twins with inflammatory bowel disease. TCRdb reanalyzed the 5' RACE reads and collapses them to one entry per CDR3 protein, without DNA. The sample totals about 380,000 distinct CDR3 sequences. Sequenced material: blood. These receptors were collected from a human donor with ulcerative colitis or Crohn's disease, or a healthy co-twin of an affected twin (not recorded which). Each CDR3 is given with its conserved first and last residue.

V gene: TRBV5-1
J gene: TRBJ1-3
CDR3 protein: CASSLAGQGRGNTIYF

V gene: TRBV12-3/TRBV12-4
J gene: TRBJ1-5
CDR3 protein: CASSFAGLGNQPQHF

V gene: TRBV4-3
J gene: TRBJ2-1
CDR3 protein: CASSQDGLAGGLSSYNEQFF

V gene: TRBV5-1
J gene: TRBJ2-6
CDR3 protein: CASSLGTGVSGANVLTF

V gene: TRBV4-3
J gene: TRBJ1-1
CDR3 protein: CASSQDDLLTGTEAFF

V gene: TRBV5-4
J gene: TRBJ2-7
CDR3 protein: CASSFRSGGPYEQYF

V gene: TRBV3-1
J gene: TRBJ2-5
CDR3 protein: CASSQGVDWKAQYF

V gene: TRBV20-1
J gene: TRBJ2-7
CDR3 protein: CSPGQGTYEQYF

V gene: TRBV6-5
J gene: TRBJ1-1
CDR3 protein: CASSYGGTVMNTEAFF

V gene: TRBV29-1
J gene: TRBJ2-1
CDR3 protein: CSVAPGRGPDEQFF

V gene: TRBV6-5
J gene: TRBJ2-1
CDR3 protein: CASSYSGVGLQDDEQFF

V gene: TRBV20-1
J gene: TRBJ2-2
CDR3 protein: CSARRGLQNTGELFF

V gene: TRBV5-5
J gene: TRBJ1-1
CDR3 protein: CASSLAGWAFF

V gene: TRBV7-8
J gene: TRBJ2-2
CDR3 protein: CASSFPQNTGELFF

V gene: TRBV6-2/TRBV6-3
J gene: TRBJ2-5
CDR3 protein: CASSPLTSGETQYF

V gene: TRBV4-2
J gene: TRBJ2-5
CDR3 protein: CASSPAAGGLGETQYF

V gene: TRBV11-2
J gene: TRBJ2-1
CDR3 protein: CASSSRTSGVGSSNEQFF

V gene: TRBV4-2
J gene: TRBJ1-6
CDR3 protein: CASSQETPGQTNSPLHF

V gene: TRBV6-6
J gene: TRBJ2-2
CDR3 protein: CASGTENTGELFF

V gene: TRBV6-5
J gene: TRBJ2-2
CDR3 protein: CASSYGRSGAGELFF

V gene: TRBV20-1
J gene: TRBJ1-5
CDR3 protein: CSAVDRGRFSSNQPQHF

V gene: TRBV19
J gene: TRBJ2-2
CDR3 protein: CASSLWLGELFF

V gene: TRBV9
J gene: TRBJ2-7
CDR3 protein: CASSVGGDNTYEQYF

V gene: TRBV2
J gene: TRBJ2-2
CDR3 protein: CASSVVRSNTGELFF

V gene: TRBV4-3
J gene: TRBJ1-1
CDR3 protein: CASSQDVGGLKNTEAFF

V gene: TRBV7-6
J gene: TRBJ2-5
CDR3 protein: CASSPVPGPQYF

V gene: TRBV11-3
J gene: TRBJ2-3
CDR3 protein: CASSPGLTSTDTQYF

V gene: TRBV20-1
J gene: TRBJ2-3
CDR3 protein: CSARDGRYTQYF

V gene: TRBV25-1
J gene: TRBJ2-3
CDR3 protein: CASSAKPGEPSTDTQYF

V gene: TRBV9
J gene: TRBJ2-7
CDR3 protein: CASSVGASSYEQYF

V gene: TRBV10-3
J gene: TRBJ2-7
CDR3 protein: CAIWGGQSRIYEQYF

V gene: TRBV21-1
J gene: TRBJ1-1
CDR3 protein: CASRRVVNTEAFF

V gene: TRBV5-1
J gene: TRBJ2-7
CDR3 protein: CASSLASGQHEQYF

V gene: TRBV10-3
J gene: TRBJ2-3
CDR3 protein: CAISTRGTDTQYF

V gene: TRBV5-1
J gene: TRBJ2-5
CDR3 protein: CASSLATAGGQETQYF

V gene: TRBV7-2
J gene: TRBJ1-2
CDR3 protein: CASSLGAGNGYTF

V gene: TRBV7-2
J gene: TRBJ2-5
CDR3 protein: CASSSQRPETQYF

V gene: TRBV15
J gene: TRBJ2-1
CDR3 protein: CATSRLVTDTGTSGVDEQFF

V gene: TRBV5-1
J gene: TRBJ2-1
CDR3 protein: CASSPPAFGGFGFF

V gene: TRBV20-1
J gene: TRBJ2-7
CDR3 protein: CSARDRQGLNYEQYF

V gene: TRBV20-1
J gene: TRBJ1-1
CDR3 protein: CSASGEGIAEAFF

V gene: TRBV6-2/TRBV6-3
J gene: TRBJ2-7
CDR3 protein: CASRTGRTYEQYF

V gene: TRBV7-2
J gene: TRBJ2-3
CDR3 protein: CASSFGGPNTDTQYF

V gene: TRBV6-5
J gene: TRBJ2-1
CDR3 protein: CASSYSGGARNEQFF

V gene: TRBV5-1
J gene: TRBJ1-5
CDR3 protein: CASSSGTGAQPQHF

V gene: TRBV11-2
J gene: TRBJ2-3
CDR3 protein: CASSFMGLAGTDTQYF

V gene: TRBV10-3
J gene: TRBJ1-2
CDR3 protein: CAISESGIRQGIYGYTF

V gene: TRBV19
J gene: TRBJ2-2
CDR3 protein: CASSIFGRKNTGELFF

V gene: TRBV7-2
J gene: TRBJ1-1
CDR3 protein: CASSLDGEWNTEAFF

V gene: TRBV9
J gene: TRBJ2-7
CDR3 protein: CASSVGRVNREHEQYF

V gene: TRBV5-1
J gene: TRBJ1-6
CDR3 protein: CASRAAGTGGSRSYNSPLHF

V gene: TRBV7-6
J gene: TRBJ2-1
CDR3 protein: CASGGLPYNEQFF

V gene: TRBV3-1
J gene: TRBJ2-5
CDR3 protein: CASSRRRETQYF

V gene: TRBV2
J gene: TRBJ2-5
CDR3 protein: CASRAGTGGRGETQYF

V gene: TRBV7-2
J gene: TRBJ2-2
CDR3 protein: CASSPRLAGGRPGELFF

V gene: TRBV20-1
J gene: TRBJ2-3
CDR3 protein: CSASVEADTQYF